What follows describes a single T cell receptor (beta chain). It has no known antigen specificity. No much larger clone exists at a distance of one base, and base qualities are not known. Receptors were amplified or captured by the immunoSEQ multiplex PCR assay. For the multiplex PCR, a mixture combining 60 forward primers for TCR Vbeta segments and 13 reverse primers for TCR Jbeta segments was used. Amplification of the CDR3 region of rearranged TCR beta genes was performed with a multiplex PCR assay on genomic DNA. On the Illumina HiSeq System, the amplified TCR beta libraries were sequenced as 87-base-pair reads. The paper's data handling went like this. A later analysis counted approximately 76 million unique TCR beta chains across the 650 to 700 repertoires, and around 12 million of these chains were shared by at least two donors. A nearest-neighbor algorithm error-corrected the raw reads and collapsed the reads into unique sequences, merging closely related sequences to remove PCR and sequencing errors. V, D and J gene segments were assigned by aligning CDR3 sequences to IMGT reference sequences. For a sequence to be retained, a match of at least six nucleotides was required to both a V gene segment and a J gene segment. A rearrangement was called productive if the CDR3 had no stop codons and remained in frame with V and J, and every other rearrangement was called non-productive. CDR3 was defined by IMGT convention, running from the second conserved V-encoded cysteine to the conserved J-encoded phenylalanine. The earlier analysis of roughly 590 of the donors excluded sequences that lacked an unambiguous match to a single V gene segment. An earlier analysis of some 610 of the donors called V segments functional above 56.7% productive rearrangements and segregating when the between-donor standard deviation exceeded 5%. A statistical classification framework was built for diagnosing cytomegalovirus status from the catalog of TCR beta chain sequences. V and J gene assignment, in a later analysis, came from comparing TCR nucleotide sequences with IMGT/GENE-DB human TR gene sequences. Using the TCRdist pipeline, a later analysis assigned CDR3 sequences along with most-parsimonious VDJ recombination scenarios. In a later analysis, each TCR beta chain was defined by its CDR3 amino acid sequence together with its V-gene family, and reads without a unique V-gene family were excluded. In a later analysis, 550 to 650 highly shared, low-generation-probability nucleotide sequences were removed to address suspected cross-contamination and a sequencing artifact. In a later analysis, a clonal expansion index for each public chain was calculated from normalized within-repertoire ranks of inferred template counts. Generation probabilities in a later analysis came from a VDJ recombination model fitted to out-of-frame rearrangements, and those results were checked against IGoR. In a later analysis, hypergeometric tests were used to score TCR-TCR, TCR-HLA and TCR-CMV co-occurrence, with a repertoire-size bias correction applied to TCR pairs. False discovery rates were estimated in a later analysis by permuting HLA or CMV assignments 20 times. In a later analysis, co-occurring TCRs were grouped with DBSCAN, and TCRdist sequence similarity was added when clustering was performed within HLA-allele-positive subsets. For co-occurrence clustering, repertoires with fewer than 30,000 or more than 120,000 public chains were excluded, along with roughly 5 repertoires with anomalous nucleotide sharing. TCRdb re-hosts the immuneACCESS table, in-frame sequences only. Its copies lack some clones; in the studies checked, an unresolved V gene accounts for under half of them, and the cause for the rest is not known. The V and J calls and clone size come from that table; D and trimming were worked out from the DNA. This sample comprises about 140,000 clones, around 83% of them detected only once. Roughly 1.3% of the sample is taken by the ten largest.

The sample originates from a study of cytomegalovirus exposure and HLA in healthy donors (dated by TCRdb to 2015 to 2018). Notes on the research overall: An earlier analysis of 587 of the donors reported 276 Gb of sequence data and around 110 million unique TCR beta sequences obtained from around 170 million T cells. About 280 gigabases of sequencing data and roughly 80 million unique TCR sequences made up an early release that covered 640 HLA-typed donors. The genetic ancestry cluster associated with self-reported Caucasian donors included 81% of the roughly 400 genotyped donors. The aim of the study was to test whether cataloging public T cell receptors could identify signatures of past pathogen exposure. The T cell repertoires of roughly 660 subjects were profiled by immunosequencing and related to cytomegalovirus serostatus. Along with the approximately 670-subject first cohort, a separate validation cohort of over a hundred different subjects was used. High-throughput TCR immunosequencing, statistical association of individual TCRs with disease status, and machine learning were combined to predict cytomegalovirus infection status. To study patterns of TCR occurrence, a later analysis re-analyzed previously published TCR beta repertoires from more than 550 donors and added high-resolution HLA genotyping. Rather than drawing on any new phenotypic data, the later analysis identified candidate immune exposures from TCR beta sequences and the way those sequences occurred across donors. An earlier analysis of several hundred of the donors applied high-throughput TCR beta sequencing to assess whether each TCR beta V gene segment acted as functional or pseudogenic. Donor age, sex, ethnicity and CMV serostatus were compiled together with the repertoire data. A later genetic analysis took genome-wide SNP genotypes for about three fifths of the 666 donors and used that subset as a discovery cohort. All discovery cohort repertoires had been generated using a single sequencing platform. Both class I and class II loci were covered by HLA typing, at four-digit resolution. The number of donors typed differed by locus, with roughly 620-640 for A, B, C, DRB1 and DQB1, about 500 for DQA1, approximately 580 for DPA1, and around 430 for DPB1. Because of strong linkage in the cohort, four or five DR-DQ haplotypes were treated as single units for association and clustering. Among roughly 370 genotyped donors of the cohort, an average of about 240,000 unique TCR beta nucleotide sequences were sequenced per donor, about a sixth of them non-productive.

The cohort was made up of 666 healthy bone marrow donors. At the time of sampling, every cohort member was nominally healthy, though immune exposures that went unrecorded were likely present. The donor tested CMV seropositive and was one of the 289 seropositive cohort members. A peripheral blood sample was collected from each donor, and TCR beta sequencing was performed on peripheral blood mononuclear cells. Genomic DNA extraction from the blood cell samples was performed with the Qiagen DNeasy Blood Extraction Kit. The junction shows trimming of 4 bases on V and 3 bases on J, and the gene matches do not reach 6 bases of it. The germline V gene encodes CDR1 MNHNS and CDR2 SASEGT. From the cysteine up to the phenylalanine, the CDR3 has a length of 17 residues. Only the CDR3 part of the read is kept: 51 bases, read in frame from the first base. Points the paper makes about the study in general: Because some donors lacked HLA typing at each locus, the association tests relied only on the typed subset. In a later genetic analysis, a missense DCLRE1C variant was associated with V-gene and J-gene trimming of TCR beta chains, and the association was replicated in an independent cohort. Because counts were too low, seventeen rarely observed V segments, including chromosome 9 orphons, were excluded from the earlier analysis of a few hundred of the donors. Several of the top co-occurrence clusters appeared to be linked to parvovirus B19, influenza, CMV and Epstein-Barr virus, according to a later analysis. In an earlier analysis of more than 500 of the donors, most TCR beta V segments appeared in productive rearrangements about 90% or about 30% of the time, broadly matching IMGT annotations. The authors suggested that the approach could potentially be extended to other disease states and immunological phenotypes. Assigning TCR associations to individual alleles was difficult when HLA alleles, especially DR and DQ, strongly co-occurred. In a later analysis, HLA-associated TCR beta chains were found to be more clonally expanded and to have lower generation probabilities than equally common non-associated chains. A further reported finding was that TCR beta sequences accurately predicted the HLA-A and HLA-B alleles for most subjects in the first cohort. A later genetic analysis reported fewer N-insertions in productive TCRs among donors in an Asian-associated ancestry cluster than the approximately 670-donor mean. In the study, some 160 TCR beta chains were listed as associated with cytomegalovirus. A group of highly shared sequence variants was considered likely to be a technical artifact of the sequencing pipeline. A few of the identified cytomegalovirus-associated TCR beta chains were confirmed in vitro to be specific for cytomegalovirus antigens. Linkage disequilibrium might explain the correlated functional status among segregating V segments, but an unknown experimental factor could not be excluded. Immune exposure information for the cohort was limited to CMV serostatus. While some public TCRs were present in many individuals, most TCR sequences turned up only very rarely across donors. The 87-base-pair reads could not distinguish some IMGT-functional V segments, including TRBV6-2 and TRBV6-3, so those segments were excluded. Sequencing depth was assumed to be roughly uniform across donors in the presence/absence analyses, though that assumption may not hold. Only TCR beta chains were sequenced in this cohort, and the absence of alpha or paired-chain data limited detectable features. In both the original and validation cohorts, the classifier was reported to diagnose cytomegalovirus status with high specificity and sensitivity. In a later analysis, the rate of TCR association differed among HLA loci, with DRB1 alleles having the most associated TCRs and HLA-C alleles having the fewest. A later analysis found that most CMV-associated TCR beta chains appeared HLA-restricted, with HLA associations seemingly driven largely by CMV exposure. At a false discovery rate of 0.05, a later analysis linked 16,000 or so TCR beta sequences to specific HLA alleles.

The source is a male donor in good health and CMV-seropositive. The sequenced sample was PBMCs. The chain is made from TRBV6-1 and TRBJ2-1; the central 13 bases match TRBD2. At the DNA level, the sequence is TGTGCCAGCAGTGGACTAGCGGGAGGAGGGGACTACAATGAGCAGTTCTTC. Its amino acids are CASSGLAGGGDYNEQFF.